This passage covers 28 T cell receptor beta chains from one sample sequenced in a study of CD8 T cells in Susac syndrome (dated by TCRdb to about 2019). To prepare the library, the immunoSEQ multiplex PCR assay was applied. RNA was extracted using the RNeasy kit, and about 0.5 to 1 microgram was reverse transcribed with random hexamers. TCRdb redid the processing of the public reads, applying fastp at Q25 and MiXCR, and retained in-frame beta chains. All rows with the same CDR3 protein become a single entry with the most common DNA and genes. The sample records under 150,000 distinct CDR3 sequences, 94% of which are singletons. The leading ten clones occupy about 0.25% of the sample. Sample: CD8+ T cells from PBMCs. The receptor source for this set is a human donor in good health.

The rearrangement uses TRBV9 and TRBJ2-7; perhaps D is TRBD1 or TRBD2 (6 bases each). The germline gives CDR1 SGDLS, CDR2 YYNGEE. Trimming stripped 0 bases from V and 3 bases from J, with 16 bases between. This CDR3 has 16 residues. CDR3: CASSVVSGAPHYEQYF. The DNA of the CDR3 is TGTGCCAGCAGCGTAGTGTCGGGGGCGCCCCACTACGAGCAGTACTTC. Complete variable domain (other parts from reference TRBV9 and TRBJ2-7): DSGVTQTPKHLITATGQRVTLRCSPRSGDLSVYWYQQSLDQGLQFLIQYYNGEERAKGNILERFSAQQFPDLHSELNLSSLELGDSALYFCASSVVSGAPHYEQYFGPGTRLTVT.

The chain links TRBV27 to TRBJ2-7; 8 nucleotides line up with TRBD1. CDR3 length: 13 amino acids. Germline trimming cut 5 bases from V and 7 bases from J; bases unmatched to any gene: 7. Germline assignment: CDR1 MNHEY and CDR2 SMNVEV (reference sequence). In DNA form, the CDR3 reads TGTGCCAGCAGTATAGGACAGGGCCTAGAGCAGTACTTC. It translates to CASSIGQGLEQYF.

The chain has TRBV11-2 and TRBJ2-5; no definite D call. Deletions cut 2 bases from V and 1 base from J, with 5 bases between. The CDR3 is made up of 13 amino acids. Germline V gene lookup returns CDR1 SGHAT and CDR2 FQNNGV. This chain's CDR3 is CASSLSFQETQYF. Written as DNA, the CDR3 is TGTGCCAGCAGCTTATCCTTCCAAGAGACCCAGTACTTC.

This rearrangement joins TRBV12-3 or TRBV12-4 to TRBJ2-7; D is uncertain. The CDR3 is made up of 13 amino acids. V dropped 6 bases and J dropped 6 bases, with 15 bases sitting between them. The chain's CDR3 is CASRPGSRFEQYF. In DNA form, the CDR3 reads TGTGCCAGCAGACCTGGGTCTAGGTTCGAGCAGTACTTC.

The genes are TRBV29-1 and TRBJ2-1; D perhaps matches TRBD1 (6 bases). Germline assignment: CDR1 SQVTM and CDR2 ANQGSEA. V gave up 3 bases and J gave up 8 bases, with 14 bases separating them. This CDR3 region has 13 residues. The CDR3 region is CSVDGTPSHEQFF. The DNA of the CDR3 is TGCAGCGTTGATGGGACACCCTCCCATGAGCAGTTCTTC.

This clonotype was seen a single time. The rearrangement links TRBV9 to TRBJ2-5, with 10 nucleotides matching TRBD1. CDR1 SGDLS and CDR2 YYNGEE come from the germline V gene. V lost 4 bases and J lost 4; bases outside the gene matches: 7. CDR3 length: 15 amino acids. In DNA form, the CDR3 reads TGTGCCAGCAGCCTCAGACAGGGGGCCGCAGAGACCCAGTACTTC. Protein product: CASSLRQGAAETQYF.

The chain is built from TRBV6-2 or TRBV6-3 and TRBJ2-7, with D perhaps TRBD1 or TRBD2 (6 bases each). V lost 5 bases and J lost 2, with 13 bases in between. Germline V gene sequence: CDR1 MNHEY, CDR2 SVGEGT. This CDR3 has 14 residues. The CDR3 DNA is TGTGCCAGCAGTGGGTCCGGGGGCCCCTACGAGCAGTACTTC. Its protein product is CASSGSGGPYEQYF.

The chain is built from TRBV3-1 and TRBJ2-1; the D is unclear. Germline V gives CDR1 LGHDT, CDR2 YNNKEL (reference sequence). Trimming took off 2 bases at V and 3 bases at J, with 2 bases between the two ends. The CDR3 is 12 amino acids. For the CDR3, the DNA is TGTGCCAGCAGCCAAAACTACAATGAGCAGTTCTTC. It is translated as CASSQNYNEQFF.

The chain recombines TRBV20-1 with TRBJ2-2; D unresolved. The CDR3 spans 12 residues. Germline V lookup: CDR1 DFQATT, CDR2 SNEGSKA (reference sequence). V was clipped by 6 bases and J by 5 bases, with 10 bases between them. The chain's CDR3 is CSANWLTGELFF. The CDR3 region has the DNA TGCAGTGCAAACTGGCTAACCGGGGAGCTGTTTTTT.

The CDR3 coding sequence is TGCGCCAGCAGCCAGGATTATTCCGGGACAGGCTACGAGCAGTACTTC. Encoded protein: CASSQDYSGTGYEQYF. The chain recombines TRBV4-3 with TRBJ2-7, with 8 bases aligning to TRBD1. The CDR3 is 16 residues long. Germline lookup yields CDR1 LGHNA and CDR2 YSLEER. With 3 bases clipped from V and 3 bases from J, the junction kept 10 bases outside the gene matches.

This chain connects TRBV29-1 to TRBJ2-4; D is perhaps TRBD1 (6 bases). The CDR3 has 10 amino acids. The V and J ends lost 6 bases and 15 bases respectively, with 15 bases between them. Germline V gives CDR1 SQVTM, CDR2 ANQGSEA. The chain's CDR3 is CSVDTGTLYF. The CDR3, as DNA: TGCAGCGTGGACACCGGGACATTGTACTTC.

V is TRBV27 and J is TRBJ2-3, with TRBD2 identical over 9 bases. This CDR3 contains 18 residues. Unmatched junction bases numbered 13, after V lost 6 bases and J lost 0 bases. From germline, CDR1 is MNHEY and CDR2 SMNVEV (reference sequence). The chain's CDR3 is CASSLLRASGTSTDTQYF. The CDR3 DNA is TGTGCCAGCAGCCTTCTCCGGGCTAGCGGGACTAGCACAGATACGCAGTATTTT.

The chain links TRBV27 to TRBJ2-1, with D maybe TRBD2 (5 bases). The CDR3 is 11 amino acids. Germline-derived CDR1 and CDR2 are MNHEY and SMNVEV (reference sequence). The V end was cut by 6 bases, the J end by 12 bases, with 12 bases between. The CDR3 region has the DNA TGTGCCAGCAGAGTAGCGTCTGGGCAGTTCTTC. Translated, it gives CASRVASGQFF.

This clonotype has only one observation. The CDR3 coding sequence is TGTGCCAGCTCCCGAGCGGGAGGGTCCAATGAGCAGTTCTTC. This translates into CASSRAGGSNEQFF. The rearrangement links TRBV12-3 or TRBV12-4 to TRBJ2-1, with 10 bases identical to TRBD2. With 8 bases clipped from V and 6 bases from J, the junction kept 7 bases outside the gene matches. This CDR3 has 14 residues.

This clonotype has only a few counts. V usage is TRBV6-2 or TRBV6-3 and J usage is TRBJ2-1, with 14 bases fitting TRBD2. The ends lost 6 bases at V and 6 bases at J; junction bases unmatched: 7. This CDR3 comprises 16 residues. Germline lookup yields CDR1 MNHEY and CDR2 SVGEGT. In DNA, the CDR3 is TGTGCCAGCAGCCGTGGGACTAGCGGGAGAGGCAATGAGCAGTTCTTC. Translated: CASSRGTSGRGNEQFF.

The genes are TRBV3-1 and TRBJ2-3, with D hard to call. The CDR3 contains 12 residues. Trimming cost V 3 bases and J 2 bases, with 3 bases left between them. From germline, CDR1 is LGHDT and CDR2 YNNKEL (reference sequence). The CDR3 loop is CASSHYTDTQYF. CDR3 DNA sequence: TGTGCCAGCAGCCACTACACAGATACGCAGTATTTT.

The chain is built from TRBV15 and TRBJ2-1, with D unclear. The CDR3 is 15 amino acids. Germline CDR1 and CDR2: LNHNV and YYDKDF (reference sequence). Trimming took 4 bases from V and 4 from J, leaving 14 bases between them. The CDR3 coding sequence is TGTGCCACCAGCACCTTACTGCCGAAGTACAATGAGCAGTTCTTC. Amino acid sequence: CATSTLLPKYNEQFF.

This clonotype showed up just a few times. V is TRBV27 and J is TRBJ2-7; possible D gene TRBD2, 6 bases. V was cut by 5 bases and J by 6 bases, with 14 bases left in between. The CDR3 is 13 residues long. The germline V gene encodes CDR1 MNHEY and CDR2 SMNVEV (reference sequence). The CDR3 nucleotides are TGTGCCAGCAGTCAAATAGGAGGGTCCGAGCAGTACTTC. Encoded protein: CASSQIGGSEQYF.

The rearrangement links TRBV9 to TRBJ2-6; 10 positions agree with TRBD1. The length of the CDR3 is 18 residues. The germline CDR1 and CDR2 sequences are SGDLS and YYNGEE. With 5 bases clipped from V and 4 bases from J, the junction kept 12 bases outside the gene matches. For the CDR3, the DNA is TGTGCCAGCAGTATATGGGACAGGGGATATTCCGGGGCCAACGTCCTGACTTTC. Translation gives CASSIWDRGYSGANVLTF.

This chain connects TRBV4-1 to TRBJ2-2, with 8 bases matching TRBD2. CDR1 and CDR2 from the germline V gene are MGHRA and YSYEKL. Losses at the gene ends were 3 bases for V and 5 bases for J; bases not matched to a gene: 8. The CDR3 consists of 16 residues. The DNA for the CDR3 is TGCGCCAGCAGCCAGTACGGGCAGCGGGAGACCGGGGAGCTGTTTTTT. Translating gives CASSQYGQRETGELFF.

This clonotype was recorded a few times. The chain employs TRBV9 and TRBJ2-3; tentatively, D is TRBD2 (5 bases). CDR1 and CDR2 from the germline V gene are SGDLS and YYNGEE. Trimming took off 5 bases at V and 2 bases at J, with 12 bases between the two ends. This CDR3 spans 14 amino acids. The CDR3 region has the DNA TGTGCCAGCAGTCCGAGCGGCTACACAGATACGCAGTATTTT. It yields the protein CASSPSGYTDTQYF.

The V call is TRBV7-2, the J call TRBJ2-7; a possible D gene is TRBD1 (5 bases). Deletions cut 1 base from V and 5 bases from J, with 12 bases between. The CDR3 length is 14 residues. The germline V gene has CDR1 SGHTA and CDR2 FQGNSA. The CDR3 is CASSLGVWGDEQYF. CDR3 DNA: TGTGCCAGCAGCTTAGGTGTTTGGGGCGACGAGCAGTACTTC.

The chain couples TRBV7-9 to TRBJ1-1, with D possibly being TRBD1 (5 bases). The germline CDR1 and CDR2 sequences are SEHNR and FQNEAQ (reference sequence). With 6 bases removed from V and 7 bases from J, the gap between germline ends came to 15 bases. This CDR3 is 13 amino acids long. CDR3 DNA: TGTGCCAGCAGAAACCGTGGGGCAGTTGAAGCTTTCTTT. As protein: CASRNRGAVEAFF.

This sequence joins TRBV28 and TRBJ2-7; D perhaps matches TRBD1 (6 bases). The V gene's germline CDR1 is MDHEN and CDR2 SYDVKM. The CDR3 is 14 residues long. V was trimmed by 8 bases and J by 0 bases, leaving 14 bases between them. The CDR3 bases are TGTGCCAGCGCTGACCGGGACAACTCCTACGAGCAGTACTTC. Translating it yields CASADRDNSYEQYF.

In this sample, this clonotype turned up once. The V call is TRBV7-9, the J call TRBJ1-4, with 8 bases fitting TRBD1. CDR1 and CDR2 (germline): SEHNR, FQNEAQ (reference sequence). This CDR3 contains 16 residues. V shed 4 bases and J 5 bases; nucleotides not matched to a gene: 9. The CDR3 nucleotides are TGTGCCAGCAGCTCAATACCGGGACAGGACAATGAAAAACTGTTTTTT. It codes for CASSSIPGQDNEKLFF.

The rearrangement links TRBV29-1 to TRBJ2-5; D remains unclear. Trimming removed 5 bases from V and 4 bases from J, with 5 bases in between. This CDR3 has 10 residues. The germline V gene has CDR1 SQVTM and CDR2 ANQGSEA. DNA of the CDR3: TGCAGCGTTATAGGAGAGACCCAGTACTTC. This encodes CSVIGETQYF.

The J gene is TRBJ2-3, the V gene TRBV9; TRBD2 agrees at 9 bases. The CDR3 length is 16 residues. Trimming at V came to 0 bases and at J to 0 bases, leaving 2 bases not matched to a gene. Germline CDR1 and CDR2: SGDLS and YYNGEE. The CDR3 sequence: CASSVEAGGSTDTQYF. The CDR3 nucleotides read TGTGCCAGCAGCGTAGAGGCGGGAGGGAGCACAGATACGCAGTATTTT.

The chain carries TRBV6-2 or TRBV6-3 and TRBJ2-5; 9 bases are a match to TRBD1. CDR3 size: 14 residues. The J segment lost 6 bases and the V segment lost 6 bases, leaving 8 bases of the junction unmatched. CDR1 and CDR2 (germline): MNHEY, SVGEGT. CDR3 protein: CASSPSTGGKTQYF. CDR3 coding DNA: TGTGCCAGCAGCCCCTCAACAGGGGGCAAGACCCAGTACTTC.